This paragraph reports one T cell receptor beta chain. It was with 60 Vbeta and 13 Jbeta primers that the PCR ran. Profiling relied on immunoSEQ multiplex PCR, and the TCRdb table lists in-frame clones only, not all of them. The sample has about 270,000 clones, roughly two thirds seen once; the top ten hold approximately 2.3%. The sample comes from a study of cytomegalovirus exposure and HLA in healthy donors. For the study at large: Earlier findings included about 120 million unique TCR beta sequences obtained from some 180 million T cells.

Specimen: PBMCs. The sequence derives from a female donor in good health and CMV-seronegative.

As DNA, the CDR3 is TGTGCCACCAGCCCCCTGGGAGGGGGGAGGAACACCGGGGAGCTGTTTTTT. Translation: CATSPLGGGRNTGELFF. V and J are TRBV15 and TRBJ2-2; D might be TRBD2 (7 bases). The ends were cut back, 5 bases at V and 1 base at J, with 17 bases in the middle. The CDR3 has 17 residues. CDR1 is LNHNV, CDR2 YYDKDF, per germline (reference sequence). Using reference TRBV15 and TRBJ2-2 for the parts outside the CDR3, the full variable domain is DAMVIQNPRYQVTQFGKPVTLSCSQTLNHNVMYWYQQKSSQAPKLLFHYYDKDFNNEADTPDNFQSRRPNTSFCFLDIRSPGLGDTAMYLCATSPLGGGRNTGELFFGEGSRLTVL.